These 12 T cell receptor beta chains share one sample of origin, sequenced in a study of CD4 T cells in relation to SARS-CoV-2 and coronaviruses. These receptors have no identified antigens. CD4+ T cells from unexposed donors were obtained before the COVID-19 pandemic (2011-2018). CD4+ T cells were isolated from the cells after about 11 days of culture. TCRdb's copy holds only in-frame clones and misses some; the assay was immunoSEQ multiplex PCR. The sample contains about 22,000 clones, roughly 70% of which appear only once. Sequencing input: CD4+ T cells from PBMCs, cultured in vitro. These receptors all come from a human donor in good health.

The V call is TRBV4-2, the J call TRBJ2-3; D unresolved. V lost 0 bases, J lost 4 bases, and 8 bases lay in between. The CDR3 has 14 amino acids. Germline CDR1 LGHNA, CDR2 YNFKEQ. This CDR3 reads CASSQDLTADTQYF. CDR3 sequence (DNA): TGTGCCAGCAGCCAAGATCTCACCGCAGATACGCAGTATTTT.

This clone showed up just once. The chain joins TRBV6-2 or TRBV6-3 to TRBJ2-3, with D maybe TRBD2 (5 bases). CDR3 length: 15 amino acids. In germline, CDR1 is MNHEY, CDR2 SVGEGT. V was trimmed by 2 bases and J by 1 base, leaving 10 bases between them. This CDR3 is CASSYGEIGTDTQYF. The DNA of the CDR3 is TGTGCCAGCAGTTACGGGGAGATTGGCACAGATACGCAGTATTTT.

The chain links TRBV18 to TRBJ1-2; unclear D gene. Germline CDR1 KGHSH, CDR2 LQKENI. The CDR3 extends over 17 amino acids. Trimming shortened V by 0 bases and J by 1 base, and 15 bases separated the two germline ends. In DNA form, the CDR3 reads TGTGCCAGCTCACCACCCGGAGGGAACAGACATAACTATGGCTACACCTTC. It specifies CASSPPGGNRHNYGYTF.

The genes are TRBV7-2 and TRBJ1-3, with no clear D. Trimming took 2 bases from V and 1 from J, leaving 12 bases between them. CDR1 is SGHTA, CDR2 FQGNSA, per germline. The CDR3 has 16 residues. CDR3 nucleotide sequence: TGTGCCAGCAGCTTAATGTTCCTCGGTTCTGGAAACACCATATATTTT. It yields the protein CASSLMFLGSGNTIYF. Full variable domain (outside the CDR3, taken from reference TRBV7-2 and TRBJ1-3): GAGVSQSPSNKVTEKGKDVELRCDPISGHTALYWYRQSLGQGLEFLIYFQGNSAPDKSGLPSDRFSAERTGGSVSTLTIQRTQQEDSAVYLCASSLMFLGSGNTIYFGEGSWLTVV.

This chain links TRBV7-2 with TRBJ1-6; D perhaps matches TRBD1 (6 bases). The CDR3 is 14 amino acids. CDR1 and CDR2 (germline): SGHTA, FQGNSA. V was pared by 6 bases and J by 7 bases, with 13 bases between. The CDR3 here is CASRQGPANSPLHF. CDR3 DNA: TGTGCCAGCAGGCAGGGGCCGGCAAATTCACCCCTCCACTTT.

This clone was detected only a few times. The V gene is TRBV18, the J gene TRBJ1-1; D is possibly TRBD1 (5 bases). The ends were cut back, 3 bases at V and 8 bases at J, with 25 bases in the middle. Looked up from germline, CDR1 is KGHSH and CDR2 is LQKENI. CDR3 length: 17 amino acids. The CDR3 DNA reads TGTGCCAGCTCACCTTCCGAACACGGGGCTGTACCTAGGGAAGCTTTCTTT. Amino acids: CASSPSEHGAVPREAFF.

This sequence joins TRBV29-1 and TRBJ1-2, with a tentative D call TRBD1 (5 bases). CDR1 and CDR2 from the germline V gene are SQVTM and ANQGSEA. The V end lost 4 bases, the J end lost 0 bases, and 6 bases lay between the germline ends. This CDR3 is 12 amino acids long. CDR3 bases: TGCAGCGTTGCGACAGCTAACTATGGCTACACCTTC. This translates into CSVATANYGYTF.

In DNA form, the CDR3 reads TGTGCCAGTAGTATCCCCGCTCGGAGTAATGAAAAACTGTTTTTT. This encodes CASSIPARSNEKLFF. The rearrangement uses TRBV19 and TRBJ1-4; no firm D call. CDR3 length equals 15 residues. Per the germline V gene, CDR1 is LNHDA and CDR2 is SQIVND (reference sequence). V lost 3 bases and J lost 4, with 12 bases in between.

This clone appeared a few times. The rearrangement joins TRBV7-2 to TRBJ2-7; D ambiguous. The V end was cut by 1 base, the J end by 7 bases, with 14 bases between. This CDR3 is 14 amino acids long. The germline gives CDR1 SGHTA, CDR2 FQGNSA. This CDR3 reads CASSLGSTSWEQYF. CDR3 in DNA: TGTGCCAGCAGCTTAGGGTCTACCTCTTGGGAGCAGTACTTC.

This clone appeared a single time. The gene calls are TRBV11-2 and TRBJ1-1; 10 bases align to TRBD1. CDR3 length: 16 amino acids. Germline loops: CDR1 SGHAT, CDR2 FQNNGV. After removal of 5 bases from V and 7 bases from J, the junction contained 13 bases not matched to a gene. For the CDR3, the DNA is TGTGCCAGCAGCCTCGACCAAAGACAGGGGGCCCGTGAAGCTTTCTTT. Translation: CASSLDQRQGAREAFF.

The rearrangement links TRBV9 to TRBJ2-7, with D uncertain. The CDR3 contains 16 residues. Germline CDR1 is SGDLS and CDR2 is YYNGEE. The V and J ends lost 0 bases and 2 bases respectively, with 15 bases between them. The CDR3 nucleotides read TGTGCCAGCAGCGTAGAGGGCAGAGGTCCCCCCTACGAGCAGTACTTC. Amino acids: CASSVEGRGPPYEQYF.

The chain has TRBV25-1 and TRBJ1-3; no clear D. The CDR3 covers 12 residues. V shed 8 bases and J shed 2 bases, with 7 bases lying between them. Per the germline V gene, CDR1 is MGHDK and CDR2 is SYGVNS. The CDR3 loop reads CASRTPGNTIYF. Written as DNA, the CDR3 is TGTGCCAGCCGGACTCCTGGAAACACCATATATTTT.